This TCR beta chain came from a study of blood T cell repertoires in COVID-19. Study as a whole: PBMCs, B-cell-depleted T cells, or T cells provided the cDNA or gDNA that made up the material.

Here immunoSEQ multiplex PCR was the method, and the copy in TCRdb shows in-frame clones only, minus some. The sample gives around 150,000 clones, 75% to 85% of which show up once; roughly 7.2% is in the top ten. Material: peripheral blood. The TCR originated in a woman in her fifties or sixties in a cohort sampled during active or convalescent COVID-19.

The CDR3 region is CASSPGLAFEKEYF. The CDR3 nucleotides read TGTGCCAGCAGCCCGGGACTAGCGTTTGAGAAAGAGTACTTC. The rearrangement uses TRBV6-5 and TRBJ2-7; 10 bases align to TRBD2. The germline V gene has CDR1 MNHEY and CDR2 SVGAGI. This CDR3 is 14 amino acids long. The ends lost 6 bases at V and 11 bases at J; junction bases unmatched: 13.